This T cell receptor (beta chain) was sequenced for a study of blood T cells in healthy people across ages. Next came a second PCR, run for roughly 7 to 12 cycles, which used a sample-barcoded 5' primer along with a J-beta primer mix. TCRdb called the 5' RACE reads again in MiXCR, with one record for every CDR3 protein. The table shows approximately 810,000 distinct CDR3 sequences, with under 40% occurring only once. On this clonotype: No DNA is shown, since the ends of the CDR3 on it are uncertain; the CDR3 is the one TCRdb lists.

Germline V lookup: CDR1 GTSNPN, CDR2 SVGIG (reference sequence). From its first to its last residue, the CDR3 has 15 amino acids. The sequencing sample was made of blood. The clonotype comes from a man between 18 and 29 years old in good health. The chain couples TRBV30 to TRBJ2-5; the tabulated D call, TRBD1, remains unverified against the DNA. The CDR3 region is CAWSFGPGDTGTQYF.